The 24 T cell receptor beta chains below were found in one sample sequenced in a study of CD8 T cells in Susac syndrome. A quantity of roughly 0.5 to 1 ug RNA underwent reverse transcription using random hexamers. In TCRdb, the immunoSEQ multiplex PCR reads were re-called with MiXCR into one record per CDR3 protein. This table holds 200,000 to 250,000 distinct CDR3 sequences, nearly 97% found once. Sequencing input: CD4+ T cells from PBMCs. The receptors shown here come from a human donor with multiple sclerosis.

The V call is TRBV7-9, the J call TRBJ2-5; maybe TRBD1 (6 bases). This CDR3 contains 14 residues. Germline CDR1 reads SEHNR; CDR2 reads FQNEAQ (reference sequence). Trimming cost V 5 bases and J 0 bases, with 10 bases left between them. The CDR3 DNA follows: TGTGCCAGCAGCAACGGACAGTACCAAGAGACCCAGTACTTC. Translation: CASSNGQYQETQYF.

The chain's CDR3 is CASSELAQPNYGYTF. The DNA of the CDR3 is TGTGCCAGCAGTGAATTGGCCCAACCTAACTATGGCTACACCTTC. The rearrangement links TRBV2 to TRBJ1-2; D not resolved. Germline CDR1 and CDR2: SNHLY and FYNNEI. This CDR3 is built from 15 residues. The V end lost 2 bases, the J end lost 0 bases, and 10 bases lay between the germline ends.

The CDR3 coding sequence is TGTGCCAGCAGCCTGAACAGGGTGGGCACTGAAGCTTTCTTT. This encodes CASSLNRVGTEAFF. V usage is TRBV14 and J usage is TRBJ1-1; a weak D match, TRBD1 (6 bases). CDR1 is SGHDN, CDR2 FVKESK, per germline. There are 14 residues in the CDR3. V dropped 4 bases and J dropped 4 bases, with 13 bases sitting between them. Together with reference TRBV14 and TRBJ1-1, the CDR3 gives the full variable domain: EAGVTQFPSHSVIEKGQTVTLRCDPISGHDNLYWYRRVMGKEIKFLLHFVKESKQDESGMPNNRFLAERTGGTYSTLKVQPAELEDSGVYFCASSLNRVGTEAFFGQGTRLTVV.

The rearrangement joins TRBV15 to TRBJ1-5; TRBD1 is a possible D gene (6 bases). Per the germline V gene, CDR1 is LNHNV and CDR2 is YYDKDF (reference sequence). The V and J ends lost 0 bases and 6 bases respectively, with 12 bases between them. The CDR3 has 15 amino acids. The CDR3 nucleotides read TGTGCCACCAGCAGAGAAAGGGGGGCCGGTCAGCCCCAGCATTTT. Amino acid sequence: CATSRERGAGQPQHF.

J is TRBJ2-1 and V is TRBV12-5, with D possibly being TRBD1 (6 bases). Germline values: CDR1 LGHNT, CDR2 FRNRAP. The CDR3 consists of 17 residues. V was shortened by 0 bases and J by 7 bases, with 19 bases between the two germline ends. CDR3 DNA: TGTGCTAGTGGTTTGGTAGAGGGGGTGGCCGTTTGGAATGAGCAGTTCTTC. Protein: CASGLVEGVAVWNEQFF. The variable domain in full, with the rest retrieved from reference TRBV12-5 and TRBJ2-1, is DARVTQTPRHKVTEMGQEVTMRCQPILGHNTVFWYRQTMMQGLELLAYFRNRAPLDDSGMPKDRFSAEMPDATLATLKIQPSEPRDSAVYFCASGLVEGVAVWNEQFFGPGTRLTVL.

The chain links TRBV4-1 to TRBJ1-1; TRBD1 might be the D (5 bases). The CDR3 extends over 12 amino acids. Trimming pared 7 bases from V and 5 bases from J, leaving 11 bases between. Germline loops: CDR1 MGHRA, CDR2 YSYEKL. This CDR3 is CASTQGGTEAFF. The CDR3 nucleotides read TGCGCCAGCACCCAGGGAGGAACTGAAGCTTTCTTT.

This chain joins TRBV7-9 and TRBJ2-3; tentative D call: TRBD1 (6 bases). CDR3 size: 17 residues. The V end was cut by 4 bases, the J end by 6 bases, with 23 bases between. The germline V gene encodes CDR1 SEHNR and CDR2 FQNEAQ (reference sequence). Here the CDR3 reads CASSSPKGVGLADTQYF. The CDR3 DNA reads as TGTGCCAGCAGCTCCCCGAAGGGGGTCGGGCTAGCCGATACGCAGTATTTT.

This chain connects TRBV27 to TRBJ2-3; TRBD2 matches 8 bases. CDR1 is MNHEY, CDR2 SMNVEV, per germline (reference sequence). The length of the CDR3 is 14 residues. Trimming cost V 8 bases and J 2 bases; bases outside gene matches: 6. CDR3 coding DNA: TGTGCCAGCTACGGGAGGGGTAACACAGATACGCAGTATTTT. As protein: CASYGRGNTDTQYF.

The chain joins TRBV13 to TRBJ1-2; 9 bases agree with TRBD1. The germline gives CDR1 PRHDT, CDR2 FYEKMQ (reference sequence). Germline trimming cut 5 bases from V and 3 bases from J; bases unmatched to any gene: 1. The CDR3 extends over 13 amino acids. In DNA, the CDR3 is TGTGCCAGCAGCCGGGACAGGGACTATGGCTACACCTTC. Protein sequence: CASSRDRDYGYTF.

This chain uses TRBV3-1 with TRBJ2-1, with D possibly TRBD1 on 6 matching bases. This CDR3 spans 12 amino acids. Germline assignment: CDR1 LGHDT and CDR2 YNNKEL (reference sequence). V gave up 3 bases and J gave up 7 bases, with 7 bases separating them. The CDR3 region has the DNA TGTGCCAGCAGCCAGGGGGCAAATGAGCAGTTCTTC. Amino acids: CASSQGANEQFF.

The gene calls are TRBV5-1 and TRBJ2-2, with D possibly TRBD2 on 6 matching bases. Germline V gene sequence: CDR1 SGHRS, CDR2 YFSETQ. CDR3 length equals 14 residues. Deletions cut 4 bases from V and 7 bases from J, with 14 bases between. The CDR3 sequence: CASSLTSKGGELFF. The CDR3 DNA reads TGCGCCAGCAGCCTCACTAGCAAGGGCGGGGAGCTGTTTTTT.

The chain recombines TRBV20-1 with TRBJ2-3; 7 bases are a match to TRBD2. This CDR3 is built from 13 residues. Germline lookup yields CDR1 DFQATT and CDR2 SNEGSKA (reference sequence). V lost 6 bases to trimming and J lost 4 bases; unmatched junction nucleotides: 7. DNA of the CDR3: TGCAGTGCCAGCCTAGCGGTCTCAGATACGCAGTATTTT. Translating gives CSASLAVSDTQYF.

The V gene is TRBV9, the J gene TRBJ1-1; maybe TRBD1 (5 bases). This CDR3 has 16 amino acids. V lost 0 bases and J lost 1, with 13 bases in between. Germline-derived CDR1 and CDR2 are SGDLS and YYNGEE. CDR3 bases: TGTGCCAGCAGCGTAGGGGGGGTTCGAGGGAACACTGAAGCTTTCTTT. Residues: CASSVGGVRGNTEAFF.

The chain combines TRBV4-1 with TRBJ1-4; unclear D gene. This CDR3 spans 13 amino acids. In germline, CDR1 is MGHRA, CDR2 YSYEKL. Deletions cut 0 bases from V and 11 bases from J, with 10 bases between. CDR3 amino acids: CASSQDQNSKLFF. The CDR3 DNA reads as TGCGCCAGCAGCCAAGATCAGAACAGCAAACTGTTTTTT.

V and J are TRBV2 and TRBJ1-1; D gene uncertain. The germline V and J ends were trimmed by 7 bases and 3 bases, with 6 bases remaining between them. The CDR3 contains 11 residues. Germline CDR1 and CDR2: SNHLY and FYNNEI. CDR3 protein: CASTMDTEAFF. In nucleotides, the CDR3 is TGTGCCAGCACCATGGACACTGAAGCTTTCTTT.

The rearrangement joins TRBV29-1 to TRBJ1-1, with D possibly being TRBD1 (5 bases). The germline gives CDR1 SQVTM, CDR2 ANQGSEA. Trimming took 4 bases from V and 5 from J, leaving 8 bases between them. The CDR3 has 11 amino acids. As DNA, the CDR3 is TGCAGCGTTGGAGGGGCTACTGAAGCTTTCTTT. It encodes CSVGGATEAFF.

The CDR3 here is CASSLTPDRGAFF. The CDR3 DNA reads TGTGCCAGCAGTTTAACCCCGGATCGGGGGGCTTTCTTT. The genes are TRBV12-3 or TRBV12-4 and TRBJ1-1; the D gene is possibly TRBD1 (5 bases). Trimming shortened V by 2 bases and J by 11 bases, and 15 bases separated the two germline ends. The CDR3 has 13 residues.

The chain combines TRBV12-3 or TRBV12-4 with TRBJ2-1; TRBD2 is a possible D gene (5 bases). This CDR3 contains 15 residues. Trimming removed 4 bases from V and 0 bases from J, with 10 bases in between. The CDR3 sequence is CASSSWRSSYNEQFF. CDR3 nucleotides: TGTGCCAGCAGTTCATGGAGGAGCTCCTACAATGAGCAGTTCTTC.

The chain is built from TRBV20-1 and TRBJ2-1, with 11 bases lining up with TRBD2. In germline, CDR1 is DFQATT, CDR2 SNEGSKA (reference sequence). The CDR3 is 15 residues long. The ends lost 5 bases at V and 4 bases at J; junction bases unmatched: 7. The CDR3 reads CSAQISGGVYNEQFF. As DNA, the CDR3 is TGCAGTGCTCAAATTAGCGGGGGGGTATACAATGAGCAGTTCTTC.

This clonotype was observed a few times. V usage is TRBV4-2 and J usage is TRBJ2-7; TRBD1 matches at 7 bases. Germline V gene sequence: CDR1 LGHNA, CDR2 YNFKEQ. J was trimmed by 0 bases and V by 1 base; bases with no gene match: 0. There are 14 residues in the CDR3. The CDR3: CASSQGQGSYEQYF. The CDR3 DNA reads as TGTGCCAGCAGCCAAGGACAGGGCTCCTACGAGCAGTACTTC.

V usage is TRBV5-1 and J usage is TRBJ2-5; D is perhaps TRBD2 (6 bases). CDR1 is SGHRS and CDR2 is YFSETQ in the germline V gene. V shed 1 base and J shed 5 bases, with 12 bases lying between them. The CDR3 contains 14 residues. The CDR3 loop is CASSLSGTGETQYF. The CDR3 DNA is TGCGCCAGCAGCTTGAGTGGGACTGGGGAGACCCAGTACTTC.

This clonotype was seen a handful of times. The chain carries TRBV9 and TRBJ2-3, with D unclear. This CDR3 has 13 amino acids. Germline-derived CDR1 and CDR2 are SGDLS and YYNGEE. V was cut by 4 bases and J by 6 bases, with 12 bases left in between. CDR3 sequence: CASSQGLSDTQYF. In DNA form, the CDR3 reads TGTGCCAGCAGCCAAGGGCTAAGCGATACGCAGTATTTT. The full variable domain, its missing parts supplied by reference TRBV9 and TRBJ2-3, is DSGVTQTPKHLITATGQRVTLRCSPRSGDLSVYWYQQSLDQGLQFLIQYYNGEERAKGNILERFSAQQFPDLHSELNLSSLELGDSALYFCASSQGLSDTQYFGPGTRLTVL.

The CDR3 sequence is CSARDPGLARSYNEQFF. The CDR3, as DNA: TGCAGTGCTAGAGATCCGGGACTAGCGCGCTCCTACAATGAGCAGTTCTTC. The rearrangement links TRBV20-1 to TRBJ2-1, with TRBD2 matching 10 bases. Germline-derived CDR1 and CDR2 are DFQATT and SNEGSKA (reference sequence). The CDR3 length is 17 residues. Losses at the gene ends were 0 bases for V and 0 bases for J; bases not matched to a gene: 5.

The V call is TRBV15, the J call TRBJ1-2; TRBD1 agrees at 7 bases. The germline V gene has CDR1 LNHNV and CDR2 YYDKDF (reference sequence). CDR3 length: 16 residues. Germline trimming cut 1 base from V and 3 bases from J; bases unmatched to any gene: 8. This CDR3 is CATSRALGQEDYGYTF. CDR3 DNA sequence: TGTGCCACCAGCAGAGCCCTAGGACAGGAGGACTATGGCTACACCTTC.